Only a few counts were recorded for the clone carrying this TCR beta chain. The antigen is unknown. Thyroid surgery was preceded by no treatment in any patient. These data belong to a study of metastatic and nonmetastatic thyroid tumors. Via MiXCR, TCRdb re-called the PCR reads. Found here are approximately 35,000 clones, 15% to 20% of them singletons; the top ten hold approximately 13%. Study outcomes and limitations: The study reportedly found significantly higher TCR beta diversity in malignant thyroid tumors than benign nodules, in blood and tumor.

The germline V gene encodes CDR1 MDHEN and CDR2 SYDVKM. V lost 7 bases to trimming and J lost 7 bases, with 20 bases between them. The length of the CDR3 is 14 residues. The chain carries TRBV28 and TRBJ2-7, with D possibly matching TRBD2 (5 bases). Sequenced sample: blood. The source of this sequence is a male donor with papillary thyroid cancer or a benign thyroid nodule (not recorded which). Some clones in this sample may be carry-over from other donors' samples. The CDR3 DNA is TGTGCCAGCATCGCGGCGGGCGGTAGCAGAGAGCAGTACTTC. Translation: CASIAAGGSREQYF.